The 24 T cell receptor beta chains below were found in one sample sequenced in a study of identical twins' blood T cells. MiXCR, run by TCRdb on the 5' RACE reads, gives a single entry per CDR3 protein. The sample includes fewer than 450,000 distinct CDR3 sequences, about 28% of them seen just once. Sequences were obtained from PBMCs. The receptors were gathered from a woman between 18 and 55 years old in good health.

The rearrangement uses TRBV5-1 and TRBJ1-5; D not certain. Looked up from germline, CDR1 is SGHRS and CDR2 is YFSETQ. The length of the CDR3 is 13 residues. Trimming took 3 bases from V and 4 from J, leaving 8 bases between them. DNA of the CDR3: TGCGCCAGCAGCTCCGACGGTAATCAGCCCCAGCATTTT. Protein sequence: CASSSDGNQPQHF.

This rearrangement joins TRBV3-1 to TRBJ1-6; D call uncertain. The CDR3 loop spans 14 amino acids. Trimming stripped 4 bases from V and 8 bases from J, with 12 bases between. CDR1 LGHDT and CDR2 YNNKEL come from the germline V gene (reference sequence). In DNA, the CDR3 is TGTGCCAGCAGCCGGGGAGTAACGGATTCACCCCTCCACTTT. The encoded protein is CASSRGVTDSPLHF.

The V gene is TRBV20-1, the J gene TRBJ1-2, with 7 bases identical to TRBD1. The germline V gene encodes CDR1 DFQATT and CDR2 SNEGSKA (reference sequence). V trimming: 1 base; J trimming: 8 bases; junction bases outside the gene matches: 7. This CDR3 contains 13 residues. For the CDR3, the DNA is TGCAGTGCTAGAGGGGGGACAGTTCGGGGCTACACCTTC. Translation: CSARGGTVRGYTF.

V gene TRBV5-1 combines with J gene TRBJ1-2; unclear D gene. Looked up from germline, CDR1 is SGHRS and CDR2 is YFSETQ. The CDR3 is made up of 13 amino acids. The V gene lost 1 base and the J gene lost 6 bases, with 10 bases spanning the gap. The CDR3 DNA reads as TGCGCCAGCAGCTTGAATCGGGGAAATGGCTACACCTTC. Protein product: CASSLNRGNGYTF. Together with reference TRBV5-1 and TRBJ1-2, the CDR3 gives the full variable domain: KAGVTQTPRYLIKTRGQQVTLSCSPISGHRSVSWYQQTPGQGLQFLFEYFSETQRNKGNFPGRFSGRQFSNSRSEMNVSTLELGDSALYLCASSLNRGNGYTFGSGTRLTVV.

There are a few counts of this clonotype. The V call is TRBV20-1, the J call TRBJ1-2, with D maybe TRBD1 (6 bases). Germline V gene data show CDR1 as DFQATT and CDR2 as SNEGSKA (reference sequence). The CDR3 is made up of 13 amino acids. Trimming stripped 3 bases from V and 4 bases from J, with 12 bases between. CDR3 DNA sequence: TGCAGTGCTAGTCACAGGGACGTCTATGGCTACACCTTC. Protein sequence: CSASHRDVYGYTF.

The J gene is TRBJ1-2, the V gene TRBV6-5; D might be TRBD1 (6 bases). Trimming left V 1 base short and J 6 bases short, with 15 bases between. CDR3 length: 15 amino acids. CDR1 MNHEY and CDR2 SVGAGI come from the germline V gene. Here the CDR3 DNA reads TGTGCCAGCAGTTACTTGGGACATGGTCGCCATGGCTACACCTTC. Translation gives CASSYLGHGRHGYTF.

This clonotype has a count of ten or more. The genes are TRBV29-1 and TRBJ1-2; D unclear. Germline lookup yields CDR1 SQVTM and CDR2 ANQGSEA. This CDR3 has 12 amino acids. The V and J ends lost 5 bases and 3 bases respectively, with 10 bases between them. This CDR3 is CSVLSADYGYTF. The CDR3 region has the DNA TGCAGCGTTTTGTCAGCGGACTATGGCTACACCTTC.

This clonotype was detected only a few times. CDR3 DNA: TGTGCCAGCAGTTACTCTCACGGTGGGCCAGATACGCAGTATTTT. Translating gives CASSYSHGGPDTQYF. The chain joins TRBV6-5 to TRBJ2-3; no firm D call. The V end was cut by 0 bases, the J end by 4 bases, with 11 bases between. Germline CDR1 is MNHEY and CDR2 is SVGAGI. This CDR3 has 15 residues.

This clonotype was picked up a small number of times. V and J are TRBV24-1 and TRBJ2-3; 7 bases fit TRBD2. The CDR3 sequence is 15 residues long. V lost 1 base, J lost 3 bases, and 3 bases stayed unmatched. The germline V gene encodes CDR1 KGHDR and CDR2 SFDVKD. This CDR3 is CATSDFVGGTDTQYF. CDR3 DNA: TGTGCCACCAGTGATTTCGTGGGGGGGACAGATACGCAGTATTTT.

This sequence joins TRBV16 and TRBJ2-1; tentative D call: TRBD1 (5 bases). With 0 bases removed from V and 9 bases from J, the gap between germline ends came to 9 bases. Germline loops: CDR1 KGHSY, CDR2 FQNENV. There are 13 residues in the CDR3. CDR3 residues: CASSQSRQTEQFF. For the CDR3, the DNA is TGTGCCAGCAGCCAATCCCGACAGACTGAGCAGTTCTTC.

This rearrangement joins TRBV7-9 to TRBJ2-7, with D perhaps assigned TRBD1 or TRBD2 (5 bases each). CDR3 length: 13 residues. Trimming cost V 5 bases and J 2 bases, with 10 bases left between them. CDR1 and CDR2 (germline): SEHNR, FQNEAQ (reference sequence). The CDR3 here is CASSGGTAYEQYF. CDR3 nucleotides: TGTGCCAGCAGCGGGGGTACCGCCTACGAGCAGTACTTC.

This clonotype showed up just once. This may arise from a read error, as a much more abundant clone is one base away. The chain's CDR3 is CASSSLGDRFYGGYTF. The DNA of the CDR3 is TGTGCCAGCAGTTCCCTTGGGGACCGCTTCTATGGTGGCTACACCTTC. The J gene is TRBJ1-2, the V gene TRBV6-5, with D possibly being TRBD1 (5 bases). This CDR3 is 16 amino acids long. V was pared by 4 bases and J by 7 bases, with 22 bases between. Germline CDR1 is MNHEY and CDR2 is SVGAGI.

In this sample, this clonotype turned up a few times. The chain recombines TRBV20-1 with TRBJ1-1; D may be TRBD1 (6 bases). The CDR3 runs to 14 residues. V was trimmed by 5 bases and J by 3 bases, leaving 16 bases between them. Germline CDR1 DFQATT, CDR2 SNEGSKA (reference sequence). CDR3 DNA sequence: TGCAGTGCTCCTCCCTGGGGGCGGGACACTGAAGCTTTCTTT. It is translated as CSAPPWGRDTEAFF.

The chain uses TRBV27 and TRBJ2-3, with 8 positions matching TRBD1. Germline CDR1 and CDR2: MNHEY and SMNVEV (reference sequence). Losses at the gene ends were 5 bases for V and 3 bases for J; bases not matched to a gene: 7. The CDR3 is made up of 15 amino acids. CDR3 sequence (DNA): TGTGCCAGCAGTCAAGACAGGGGTAGGACAGATACGCAGTATTTT. Protein sequence: CASSQDRGRTDTQYF.

A note on this clonotype: Germline is not matched at one junction end, which may reflect a read error. The chain employs TRBV29-1 and TRBJ2-1; unclear D gene. CDR3 length: 13 amino acids. Germline assignment: CDR1 SQVTM and CDR2 ANQGSEA. CDR3 loop: CSVEDGSYNKQFF. DNA for the CDR3: TGCAGCGTTGAGGATGGATCCTACAATAAGCAGTTCTTC.

This clonotype was recorded at least ten times. The rearrangement joins TRBV10-3 to TRBJ2-3; possibly TRBD1 for D (6 bases). CDR1 and CDR2 from the germline V gene are ENHRY and SYGVKD. The length of the CDR3 is 14 residues. Between the trimmed V and J ends, which lost 3 bases and 2 bases, there was a span of 9 bases. The CDR3 reads CAISDRGNTDTQYF. Written as DNA, the CDR3 is TGTGCCATCAGTGACAGGGGAAACACAGATACGCAGTATTTT.

V is TRBV20-1 and J is TRBJ2-1; D is unresolved. This CDR3 is 11 amino acids long. Trimming cost V 6 bases and J 8 bases, with 11 bases left between them. Germline V gene data show CDR1 as DFQATT and CDR2 as SNEGSKA (reference sequence). CDR3 bases: TGCAGTGCAAAGAATGACGATGAGCAGTTCTTC. Translation gives CSAKNDDEQFF.

This clonotype turned up a few times. The chain recombines TRBV19 with TRBJ1-1; 8 nucleotides line up with TRBD1. CDR1 is LNHDA and CDR2 is SQIVND in the germline V gene (reference sequence). The CDR3 extends over 16 amino acids. V lost 4 bases, J lost 4 bases, and 11 bases stayed unmatched. CDR3 in amino acids: CASSRTGRDWVTEAFF. CDR3 DNA: TGTGCCAGTAGTAGGACAGGGCGAGACTGGGTCACTGAAGCTTTCTTT.

This chain connects TRBV12-3 or TRBV12-4 to TRBJ2-2; 8 positions match TRBD2. The CDR3 spans 16 residues. With 6 bases clipped from V and 0 bases from J, the junction kept 6 bases outside the gene matches. The CDR3 loop is CASRTRGGANTGELFF. The DNA for the CDR3 is TGTGCCAGCAGAACCCGGGGGGGGGCGAACACCGGGGAGCTGTTTTTT.

This clonotype occurred many times. The chain couples TRBV4-1 to TRBJ2-2, with TRBD2 as a possible D gene (5 bases). Germline CDR1 reads MGHRA; CDR2 reads YSYEKL. The germline V and J ends were trimmed by 0 bases and 13 bases, with 9 bases remaining between them. CDR3 length: 12 residues. The chain's CDR3 is CASSQDGDGLFF. The CDR3 DNA reads TGCGCCAGCAGCCAAGACGGGGATGGGCTGTTTTTT.

The CDR3 sequence is CSARDSGTGFYEQYF. For the CDR3, the DNA is TGCAGTGCTAGAGATTCCGGGACAGGGTTCTACGAGCAGTACTTC. The chain recombines TRBV20-1 with TRBJ2-7; 9 bases agree with TRBD1. With V trimmed by 0 bases and J by 3 bases, 6 bases remained unmatched. Germline V gene data show CDR1 as DFQATT and CDR2 as SNEGSKA (reference sequence). The CDR3 spans 15 residues.

The count of this clonotype is one. The chain has TRBV5-1 and TRBJ1-2, with D unclear. The CDR3 has 14 amino acids. Trimming took off 0 bases at V and 4 bases at J, with 10 bases between the two ends. From germline, CDR1 is SGHRS and CDR2 YFSETQ. The chain's CDR3 is CASSLAAASYGYTF. In nucleotides, the CDR3 is TGCGCCAGCAGCTTGGCGGCAGCCTCCTATGGCTACACCTTC.

The J gene is TRBJ2-7, the V gene TRBV20-1; TRBD1 matches 8 bases. The junction had 2 bases not matched to a gene; V was cut back by 1 base and J by 0 bases. Per germline, CDR1 DFQATT and CDR2 SNEGSKA (reference sequence). This CDR3 is 14 amino acids long. As DNA, the CDR3 is TGCAGTGCTAGAGGGACAGGGTTCTCCTACGAGCAGTACTTC. Protein: CSARGTGFSYEQYF.

Only a few counts were recorded for this clonotype. V and J are TRBV7-2 and TRBJ1-1; no clear D gene. Germline V gene sequence: CDR1 SGHTA, CDR2 FQGNSA. CDR3 length equals 16 residues. The V gene lost 0 bases and the J gene lost 0 bases, with 11 bases spanning the gap. CDR3 loop: CASSLAENFLNTEAFF. The CDR3 DNA is TGTGCCAGCAGCTTAGCGGAGAATTTTTTGAACACTGAAGCTTTCTTT.